This T cell receptor (beta chain) was documented in a study of shared clonotypes between healthy human individuals (dated by TCRdb to the early 2020s). Broadly, across the study: A couple of women and a few men aged 18 to 49 years were included in the cohort. For each donor, CD4 naive and CD4 memory were each given three plates, CD8 naive was given two plates, and CD8 memory was given one plate. To estimate repertoire size and how much clonotypes are shared between individuals, the study performed deep sequencing of blood TCR repertoires from roughly five healthy adults. Different laboratories and diverse techniques were used to prepare libraries and sequence TCR repertoires, to increase sequencing depth and limit assay-specific biases. Per donor, leukapheresis produced somewhere between about 0.94 and 9.5 billion PBMCs. General study outcomes and caveats: Naive subsets generally had larger estimated clonotype richness than memory subsets did. When several donors were compared, the shared fraction of clonotypes was 5% to 6.5% for naive CD4, over 3% for naive CD8, more than 2% for memory CD4, and 0.35% to 0.4% for memory CD8. Incomplete sequencing was indicated by rarefaction of sorted-subset datasets, despite the large sequencing depth. Sampling was restricted to blood, and TCR repertoires in tissues likely differ from the TCR repertoires found in blood. Compared with non-shared clonotypes, the clonotypes found in all four sorted-subset donors had higher generation probabilities. Pairwise subsampling led to the expectation that sequencing depth would affect the degree of clonotype sharing among donors. The small number of donors limited the genetic and exposure-history diversity represented.

Healthy HIV-negative adults with no recently reported acute infections or vaccinations were included as donors. Only Caucasian adults living in Nashville, Tennessee, USA were represented among the donors. Magnetic negative selection was used to enrich CD4+ T cells, after which naive cells were positively selected on CD45RA and the negative fraction became the memory subset. Blood was obtained by leukapheresis, after which PBMCs were separated by Ficoll-Histopaque density gradient centrifugation and cryopreserved in liquid nitrogen vapor phase. Analytical flow cytometry was used to check the purity and quantity of each magnetically sorted T cell population. From each sorted fraction, genomic DNA was isolated and quantified by UV absorbance on a Nanodrop 2000c. About this clone itself: Its antigen remains unidentified. No quality values exist for individual bases; no much larger clone is one base distant.

Using the deep immunoSEQ assay, TCR CDR3 regions were amplified from genomic DNA by multiplex PCR. For each cell subset, the extracted genomic DNA was distributed evenly across all wells of several immunoSEQ 96-well plates, and each plate served as one replicate. Each replicate PCR for sorted subsets received about 0.2 ug genomic DNA, equal to tens of thousands of T cell genomes. The purified libraries were quantified using a Qubit 3.0 fluorometer, sized with a Bioanalyzer 2100, and then quantified again using the KAPA Library Quantification kit. A separate single-read 150-cycle Illumina NextSeq 550 flow cell was used to sequence each immunoSEQ 96-well plate. The paper's processing steps were these. The immunoSEQ output contained only junctional sequences without quality scores, so filtering could not match that applied to full-length reads. To assign V/J genes and CDR3, sequences were annotated against IMGT germline references using PyIR, a Python wrapper for IgBLAST v1.9. Reads were filtered out if the reads had weak V/J assignments (E-value above 1e-6), no CDR3, stop codons, out-of-frame junctions, or ambiguous translated residues. A V3J clonotype was defined by an identical inferred V gene, J gene, and CDR3 amino acid sequence. The percentage overlap between two repertoires was calculated by dividing the number of shared unique clonotypes by the size of the smaller repertoire. RTK rarefaction, the Chao1 estimator, and Recon v2.1 estimates of unobserved clonotypes were used to assess repertoire richness. Generation probabilities were computed with OLGA for all TCRbeta clonotypes obtained by the gDNA method from several donors. TCRdb took this table from immuneACCESS and kept in-frame rearrangements with V and J called. Such tables lack part of the clones; where checked against another copy, unresolved V genes explain under half of the gap, and the rest is unexplained. Clonal size and the V and J genes are those of that table, whereas D and trimming came from the DNA. The sample table records nearly 1 million clones; over 75% of these occur just once. Of the sample, roughly 1.5% is held by the ten largest clones.

The CDR1 and CDR2 encoded by the germline V gene are SGHVS and FQNEAQ. V loses 1 base of germline sequence and J loses 5 bases, and the interval between the two ends is 11 bases. The CDR3 measures 14 amino acids from cysteine to phenylalanine. This entry keeps only the CDR3 DNA: 42 bases, framed from base 1. This sequence originates from a man younger than 35 in good health. Sequencing was performed on memory CD4+ T cells sorted from blood. According to the study, the label for this sample's cell subset or site signals: CD45RA-negative fraction. This chain is built from TRBV7-8 and TRBJ2-5; TRBD1 is a weak D gene call, 6 bases matching. The bases are TGTGCCAGCAGCTTAGGAGGAAGGGGGGAGACCCAGTACTTC. Its coded protein is CASSLGGRGETQYF.